The next 10 T cell receptor beta chains were all read from a single sample in a study of blood T cell repertoires in COVID-19. Only in-frame clones appear in the TCRdb table, and some are missing; sequencing was by immunoSEQ multiplex PCR. This table holds approximately 220,000 clones, roughly 80% found once. Material: peripheral blood. The origin of the receptors is a woman aged 60 to 75 with acute or convalescent COVID-19.

The genes are TRBV5-1 and TRBJ1-1; tentative D call: TRBD1 (5 bases). V was trimmed by 3 bases and J by 6 bases, leaving 24 bases between them. This CDR3 is 17 amino acids long. Germline lookup yields CDR1 SGHRS and CDR2 YFSETQ. CDR3 loop: CASSSLGQGTFPPEAFF. CDR3 DNA sequence: TGCGCCAGCAGCTCCCTTGGGCAGGGTACTTTCCCACCTGAAGCTTTCTTT.

The V call is TRBV7-2, the J call TRBJ2-5; 8 bases agree with TRBD2. V shed 1 base, J shed 5 bases, and the junction held 9 bases outside the gene matches. Germline V lookup: CDR1 SGHTA, CDR2 FQGNSA. The CDR3 extends over 16 amino acids. CDR3 protein: CASSLGRGVTRETQYF. In DNA form, the CDR3 reads TGTGCCAGCAGCTTAGGGCGGGGGGTTACCCGGGAGACCCAGTACTTC.

The rearrangement joins TRBV5-5 to TRBJ2-2; TRBD1 might be the D (5 bases). V was pared by 0 bases and J by 5 bases, with 14 bases between. The length of the CDR3 is 16 residues. From germline, CDR1 is SGHKS and CDR2 YYEKEE (reference sequence). This CDR3 is CASSLVFQGGTGELFF. The DNA of the CDR3 is TGTGCCAGCAGCTTGGTCTTCCAGGGTGGGACCGGGGAGCTGTTTTTT.

The chain has TRBV6-6 and TRBJ1-1, with a tentative D call TRBD1 (6 bases). The CDR3 is made up of 15 amino acids. V was shortened by 5 bases and J by 1 base, with 14 bases between the two germline ends. The V gene's germline CDR1 is MNHNY and CDR2 SVGAGI (reference sequence). The CDR3 region has the DNA TGTGCCAGCAGTCCAAGACAGGTGGGGAACACTGAAGCTTTCTTT. This gives the protein CASSPRQVGNTEAFF.

The chain employs TRBV5-1 and TRBJ2-3; D might be TRBD1 (6 bases). Germline CDR1 reads SGHRS; CDR2 reads YFSETQ. The V end was cut by 5 bases, the J end by 1 base, with 17 bases between. CDR3 length: 16 amino acids. This CDR3 reads CASRQTGLPGTDTQYF. CDR3 nucleotide sequence: TGCGCCAGCAGACAGACAGGATTACCTGGCACAGATACGCAGTATTTT.

This chain joins TRBV27 and TRBJ2-3, with D unclear. The CDR3 sequence is 12 residues long. The V end lost 8 bases, the J end lost 8 bases, and 14 bases lay between the germline ends. Germline V gene sequence: CDR1 MNHEY, CDR2 SMNVEV (reference sequence). In nucleotides, the CDR3 is TGTGCCAGCCACGAGAGTCGTGGTACGCAGTATTTT. Protein: CASHESRGTQYF.

This clone was observed a few times. The rearrangement joins TRBV5-1 to TRBJ2-3, with 9 bases fitting TRBD2. Trimming cost V 0 bases and J 1 base; bases outside gene matches: 6. CDR3 length: 17 residues. From germline, CDR1 is SGHRS and CDR2 YFSETQ. The CDR3 sequence is CASSLAISGGGTDTQYF. The CDR3 DNA sequence: TGCGCCAGCAGCTTGGCCATTAGCGGGGGAGGCACAGATACGCAGTATTTT. The variable domain in full, with the rest retrieved from reference TRBV5-1 and TRBJ2-3, is KAGVTQTPRYLIKTRGQQVTLSCSPISGHRSVSWYQQTPGQGLQFLFEYFSETQRNKGNFPGRFSGRQFSNSRSEMNVSTLELGDSALYLCASSLAISGGGTDTQYFGPGTRLTVL.

The V gene is TRBV6-1, the J gene TRBJ1-5, with D maybe TRBD1 (5 bases). Germline V gives CDR1 MNHNS, CDR2 SASEGT. The CDR3 runs 14 residues. V was pared by 0 bases and J by 7 bases, with 10 bases between. CDR3 sequence: CASSEATASQPQHF. The CDR3 DNA sequence: TGTGCCAGCAGTGAAGCGACAGCTTCACAGCCCCAGCATTTT.

The V call is TRBV10-3, the J call TRBJ1-3; 10 nucleotides align to TRBD1. The V segment lost 2 bases and the J segment 0 bases; nucleotides outside the gene matches: 4. Germline V gene sequence: CDR1 ENHRY, CDR2 SYGVKD. The CDR3 is 17 residues long. CDR3 DNA sequence: TGTGCCATCAGTGAGCCGGGACAGGGGCTCTCTGGAAACACCATATATTTT. It yields the protein CAISEPGQGLSGNTIYF.

The chain couples TRBV7-6 to TRBJ2-2; possibly TRBD2 for D (6 bases). This CDR3 has 15 amino acids. V lost 4 bases to trimming and J lost 3 bases, with 12 bases between them. Germline-derived CDR1 and CDR2 are SGHVS and FNYEAQ. In DNA form, the CDR3 reads TGTGCCAGCAGCTCCAGCGGAGGGGACACCGGGGAGCTGTTTTTT. This encodes CASSSSGGDTGELFF.